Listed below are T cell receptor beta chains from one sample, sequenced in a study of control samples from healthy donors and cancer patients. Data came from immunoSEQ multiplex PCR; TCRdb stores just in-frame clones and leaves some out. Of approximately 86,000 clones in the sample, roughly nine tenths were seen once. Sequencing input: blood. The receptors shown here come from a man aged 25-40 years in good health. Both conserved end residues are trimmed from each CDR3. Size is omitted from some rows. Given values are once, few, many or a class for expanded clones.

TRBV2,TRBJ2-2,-,ASQETGELF
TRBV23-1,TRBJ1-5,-,ASSQSGCNQPQH
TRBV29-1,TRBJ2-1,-,SVETRSSYNEQF
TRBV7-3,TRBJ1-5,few,ASSLSGGNQPQH
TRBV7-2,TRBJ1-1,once,ASSLRTGPYTEAF
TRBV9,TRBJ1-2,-,ASSVAINRGDDGYT
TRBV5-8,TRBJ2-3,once,ASSLDPSGYTDTQY
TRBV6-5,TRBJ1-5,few,ASSSELKQPQH
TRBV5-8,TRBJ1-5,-,ASTPRGQTTNQPQH
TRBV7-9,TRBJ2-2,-,ASTPTGGGGVPGELF
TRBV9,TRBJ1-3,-,ASSPRGPGGNTIY
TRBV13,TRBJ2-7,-,ASSSLAGGTEQY
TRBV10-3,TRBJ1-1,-,AISEPTGGSILDTEAF
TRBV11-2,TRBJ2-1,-,ASSFTGHMNEQF
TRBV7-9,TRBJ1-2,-,ASSPGDLGYT
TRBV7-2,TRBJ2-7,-,ASSIGLAAYEQY
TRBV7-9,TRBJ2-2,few,ASSLNPGSGELF
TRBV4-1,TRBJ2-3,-,ASSPRGGGMADTQY
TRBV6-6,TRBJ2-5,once,ASSRGQKETQY
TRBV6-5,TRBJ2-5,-,ASRQETQY
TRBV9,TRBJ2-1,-,ASSARGESYNEQF